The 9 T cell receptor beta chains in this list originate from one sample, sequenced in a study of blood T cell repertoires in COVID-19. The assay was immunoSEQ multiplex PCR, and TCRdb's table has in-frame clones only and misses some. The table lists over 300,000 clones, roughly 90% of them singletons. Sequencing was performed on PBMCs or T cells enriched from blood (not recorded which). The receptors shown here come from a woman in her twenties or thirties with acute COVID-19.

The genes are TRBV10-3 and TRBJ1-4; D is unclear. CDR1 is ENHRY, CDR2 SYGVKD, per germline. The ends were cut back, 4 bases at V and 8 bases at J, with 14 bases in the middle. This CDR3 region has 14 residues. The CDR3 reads CAISGTFFLEKLFF. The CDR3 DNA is TGTGCCATCAGTGGGACTTTCTTTCTGGAAAAACTGTTTTTT.

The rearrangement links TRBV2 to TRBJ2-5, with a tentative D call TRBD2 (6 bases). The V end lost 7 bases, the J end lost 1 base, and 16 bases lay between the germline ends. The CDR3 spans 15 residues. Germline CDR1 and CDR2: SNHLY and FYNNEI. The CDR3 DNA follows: TGTGCCAGCACTCGGCAGGGAGGAGGCCAAGAGACCCAGTACTTC. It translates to CASTRQGGGQETQYF.

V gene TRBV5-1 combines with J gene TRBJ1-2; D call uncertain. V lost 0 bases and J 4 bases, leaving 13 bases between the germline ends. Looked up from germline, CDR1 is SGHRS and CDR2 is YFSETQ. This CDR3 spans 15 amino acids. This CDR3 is CASSLGLGGGYGYTF. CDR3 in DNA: TGCGCCAGCAGCTTGGGTCTTGGCGGCGGCTATGGCTACACCTTC.

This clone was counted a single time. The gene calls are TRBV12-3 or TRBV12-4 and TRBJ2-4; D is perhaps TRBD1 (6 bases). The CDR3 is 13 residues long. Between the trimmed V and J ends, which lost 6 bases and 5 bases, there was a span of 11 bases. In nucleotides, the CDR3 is TGTGCCAGCAGACAAAGGACAGAAAACATTCAGTACTTC. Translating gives CASRQRTENIQYF.

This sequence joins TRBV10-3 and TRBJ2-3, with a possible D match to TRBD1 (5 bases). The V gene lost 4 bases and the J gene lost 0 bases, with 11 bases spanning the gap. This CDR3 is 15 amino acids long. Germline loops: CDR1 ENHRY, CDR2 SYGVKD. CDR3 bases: TGTGCCATCAGTGGTCAGGGAAAAAGCACAGATACGCAGTATTTT. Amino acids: CAISGQGKSTDTQYF.

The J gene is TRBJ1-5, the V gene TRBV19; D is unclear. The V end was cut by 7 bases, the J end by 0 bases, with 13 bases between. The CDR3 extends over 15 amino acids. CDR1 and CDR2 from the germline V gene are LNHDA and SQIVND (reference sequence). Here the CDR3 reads CASTLRRHSNQPQHF. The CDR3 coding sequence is TGTGCCAGTACCCTGAGAAGACATAGCAATCAGCCCCAGCATTTT. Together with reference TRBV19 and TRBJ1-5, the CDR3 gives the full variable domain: DGGITQSPKYLFRKEGQNVTLSCEQNLNHDAMYWYRQDPGQGLRLIYYSQIVNDFQKGDIAEGYSVSREKKESFPLTVTSAQKNPTAFYLCASTLRRHSNQPQHFGDGTRLSIL.

The CDR3 is CASSLGYGTYNSPLHF. In nucleotides, the CDR3 is TGCGCCAGCAGCTTAGGGTACGGGACCTATAATTCACCCCTCCACTTT. The rearrangement links TRBV5-1 to TRBJ1-6; D ambiguous. Germline V gene data show CDR1 as SGHRS and CDR2 as YFSETQ. CDR3 length: 16 residues. The ends were cut back, 2 bases at V and 2 bases at J, with 11 bases in the middle.

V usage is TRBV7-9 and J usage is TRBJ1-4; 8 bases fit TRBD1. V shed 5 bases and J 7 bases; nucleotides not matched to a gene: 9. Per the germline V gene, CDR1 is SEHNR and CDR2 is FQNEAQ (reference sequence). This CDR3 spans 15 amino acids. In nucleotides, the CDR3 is TGTGCCAGCAGCCCCGACAGGGGATTTGGTGAAAAACTGTTTTTT. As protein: CASSPDRGFGEKLFF.

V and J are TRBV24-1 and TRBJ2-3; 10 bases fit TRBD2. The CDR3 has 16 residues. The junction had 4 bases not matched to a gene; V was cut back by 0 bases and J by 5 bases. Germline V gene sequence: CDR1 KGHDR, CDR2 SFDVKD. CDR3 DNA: TGTGCCACCAGTGATTTGGGAGCGGGGGGGCTAGATACGCAGTATTTT. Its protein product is CATSDLGAGGLDTQYF.